This T cell receptor beta chain was sequenced in a study of blood T cells in healthy people across ages. This CDR3 comprises 15 residues. Germline trimming cut 6 bases from V and 2 bases from J; bases unmatched to any gene: 10. Germline values: CDR1 MNHNY, CDR2 SVGAGI (reference sequence). This clonotype was seen just once. Its cognate antigen is unknown. It was with a sample-barcoded 5' primer and a J-beta primer mix that a second PCR of roughly 7 to 11 cycles was run. TCRdb reanalysed the 5' RACE reads using MiXCR and keeps one entry per CDR3 protein. Counted here are about 970,000 distinct CDR3 sequences, about 51% occurring once; the ten biggest clones make up 20% to 25%. Study-level points and caveats: It was not known whether donors were CMV positive (a possible confounder of expanded clonotype changes). Per million T cells, TCR beta diversity dropped roughly linearly as age increased.

The chain links TRBV6-6 to TRBJ2-7, with 7 nucleotides matching TRBD1. This clonotype originated in a woman aged 55-69 years in good health. The sequencing sample was made of blood. For the CDR3, the DNA is TGTGCCAGCAGGCTCAAGACAGGGTCCCCCTACGAGCAGTACTTC. Residues: CASRLKTGSPYEQYF.